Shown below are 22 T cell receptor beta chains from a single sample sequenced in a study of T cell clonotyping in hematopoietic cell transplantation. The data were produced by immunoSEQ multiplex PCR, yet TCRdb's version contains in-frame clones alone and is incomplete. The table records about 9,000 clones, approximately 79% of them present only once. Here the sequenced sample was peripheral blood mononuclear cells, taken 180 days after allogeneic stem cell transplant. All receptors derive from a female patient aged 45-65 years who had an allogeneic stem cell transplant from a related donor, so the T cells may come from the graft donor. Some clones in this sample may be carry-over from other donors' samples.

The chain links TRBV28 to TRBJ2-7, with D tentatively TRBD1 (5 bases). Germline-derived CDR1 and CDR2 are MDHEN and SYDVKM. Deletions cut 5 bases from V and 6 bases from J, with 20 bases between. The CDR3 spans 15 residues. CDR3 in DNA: TGTGCCAGCAGTGGGCCTTGGACACTGGGATTCGAGCAGTACTTC. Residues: CASSGPWTLGFEQYF.

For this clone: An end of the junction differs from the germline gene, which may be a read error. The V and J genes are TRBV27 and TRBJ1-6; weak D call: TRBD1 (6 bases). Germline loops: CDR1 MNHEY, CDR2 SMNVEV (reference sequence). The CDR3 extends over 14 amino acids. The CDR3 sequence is CASSPGAYNSPLHF. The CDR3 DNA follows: TGTGCCAGCAGTCCGGGGGCCTATAATTCGCCCCTCCACTTT.

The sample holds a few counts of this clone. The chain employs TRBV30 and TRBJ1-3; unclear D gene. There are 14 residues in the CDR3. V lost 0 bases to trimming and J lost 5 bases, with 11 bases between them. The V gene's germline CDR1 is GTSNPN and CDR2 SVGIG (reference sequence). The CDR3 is CAWSVHEGRNTIYF. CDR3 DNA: TGTGCCTGGAGTGTACATGAGGGAAGAAACACCATATATTTT.

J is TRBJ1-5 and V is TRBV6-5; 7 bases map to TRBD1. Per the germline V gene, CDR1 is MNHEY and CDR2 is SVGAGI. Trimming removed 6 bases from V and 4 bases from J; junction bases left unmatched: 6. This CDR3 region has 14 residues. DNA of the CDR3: TGTGCCAGCAGCCCACTACAGGGGAATCAGCCCCAGCATTTT. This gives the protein CASSPLQGNQPQHF.

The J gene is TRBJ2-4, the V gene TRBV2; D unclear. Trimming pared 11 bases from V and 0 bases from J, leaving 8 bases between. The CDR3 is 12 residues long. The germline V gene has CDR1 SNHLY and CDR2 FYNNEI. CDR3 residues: CAAALAKNIQYF. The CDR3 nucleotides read TGTGCCGCGGCCCTAGCCAAAAACATTCAGTACTTC.

DNA of the CDR3: TGTGCCAGCAGCTCGGGACAGAGTAATGAAAAACTGTTTTTT. This codes for CASSSGQSNEKLFF. The chain uses TRBV7-8 and TRBJ1-4; the match to TRBD1 covers 7 bases. Germline assignment: CDR1 SGHVS and CDR2 FQNEAQ. The CDR3 is made up of 14 amino acids. J lost 4 bases, V lost 4 bases, and 3 bases had no gene match.

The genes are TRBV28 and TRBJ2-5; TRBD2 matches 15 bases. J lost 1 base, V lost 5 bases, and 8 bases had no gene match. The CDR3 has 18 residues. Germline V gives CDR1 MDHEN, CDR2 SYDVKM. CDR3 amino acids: CASSHGLAGGLSQETQYF. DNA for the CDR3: TGTGCCAGCAGTCACGGACTAGCGGGGGGGCTTAGCCAAGAGACCCAGTACTTC. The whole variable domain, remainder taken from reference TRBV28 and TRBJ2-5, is DVKVTQSSRYLVKRTGEKVFLECVQDMDHENMFWYRQDPGLGLRLIYFSYDVKMKEKGDIPEGYSVSREKKERFSLILESASTNQTSMYLCASSHGLAGGLSQETQYFGPGTRLLVL.

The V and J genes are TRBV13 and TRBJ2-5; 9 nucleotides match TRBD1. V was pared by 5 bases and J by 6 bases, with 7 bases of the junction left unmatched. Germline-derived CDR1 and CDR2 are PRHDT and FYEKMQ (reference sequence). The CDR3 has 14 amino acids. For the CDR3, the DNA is TGTGCCAGCAGCGGCGACAGGGGGGCAAAGACCCAGTACTTC. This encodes CASSGDRGAKTQYF.

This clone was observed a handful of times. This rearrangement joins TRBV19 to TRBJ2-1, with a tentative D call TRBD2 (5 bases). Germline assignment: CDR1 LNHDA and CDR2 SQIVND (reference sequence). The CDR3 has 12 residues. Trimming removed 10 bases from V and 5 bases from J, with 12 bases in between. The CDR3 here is CATQDGNNEQFF. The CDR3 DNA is TGTGCCACCCAGGACGGGAACAATGAGCAGTTCTTC.

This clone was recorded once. The CDR3 bases are TGTGCCAGTAGTATCCTCGACAGGGCTATCGGCTACACCTTC. Amino acid sequence: CASSILDRAIGYTF. The chain couples TRBV19 to TRBJ1-2, with 7 bases aligning to TRBD1. This CDR3 is built from 14 residues. Germline assignment: CDR1 LNHDA and CDR2 SQIVND (reference sequence). V dropped 3 bases and J dropped 8; count of bases not matched to a gene: 9.

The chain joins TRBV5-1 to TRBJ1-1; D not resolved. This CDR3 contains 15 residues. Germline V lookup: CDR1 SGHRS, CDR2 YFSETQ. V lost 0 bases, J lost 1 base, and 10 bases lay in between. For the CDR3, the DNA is TGCGCCAGCAGCTTGGGAAGGGAAAAGAACACTGAAGCTTTCTTT. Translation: CASSLGREKNTEAFF.

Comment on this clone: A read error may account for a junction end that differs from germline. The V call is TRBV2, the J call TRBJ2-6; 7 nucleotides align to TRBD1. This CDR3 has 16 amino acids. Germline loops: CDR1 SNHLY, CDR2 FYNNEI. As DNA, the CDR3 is TGTGCCAGCAGAGAAGGGGACAGCTCTGGGGCCAACGTCCTGACTTTC. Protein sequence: CASREGDSSGANVLTF.

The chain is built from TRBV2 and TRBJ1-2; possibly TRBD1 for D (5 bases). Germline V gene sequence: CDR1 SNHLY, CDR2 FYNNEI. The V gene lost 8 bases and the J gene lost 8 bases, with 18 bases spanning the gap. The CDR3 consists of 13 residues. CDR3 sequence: CASSLRVERGYTF. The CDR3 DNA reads TGTGCCAGCTCACTCAGGGTTGAACGCGGCTACACCTTC.

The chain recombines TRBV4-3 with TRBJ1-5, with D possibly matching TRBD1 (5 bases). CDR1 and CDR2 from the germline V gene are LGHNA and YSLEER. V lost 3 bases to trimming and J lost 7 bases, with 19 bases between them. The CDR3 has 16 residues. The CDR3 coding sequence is TGCGCCAGCAGCCAGAGAATAAACAGGTTATTACAGCCCCAGCATTTT. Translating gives CASSQRINRLLQPQHF.

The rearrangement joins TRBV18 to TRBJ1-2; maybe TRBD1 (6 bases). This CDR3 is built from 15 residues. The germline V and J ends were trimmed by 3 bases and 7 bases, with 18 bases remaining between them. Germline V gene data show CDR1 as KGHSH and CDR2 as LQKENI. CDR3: CASSPRQELLGGYTF. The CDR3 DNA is TGTGCCAGCTCACCTCGACAGGAGCTATTGGGTGGCTACACCTTC. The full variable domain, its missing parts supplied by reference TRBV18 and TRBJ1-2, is NAGVMQNPRHLVRRRGQEARLRCSPMKGHSHVYWYRQLPEEGLKFMVYLQKENIIDESGMPKERFSAEFPKEGPSILRIQQVVRGDSAAYFCASSPRQELLGGYTFGSGTRLTVV.

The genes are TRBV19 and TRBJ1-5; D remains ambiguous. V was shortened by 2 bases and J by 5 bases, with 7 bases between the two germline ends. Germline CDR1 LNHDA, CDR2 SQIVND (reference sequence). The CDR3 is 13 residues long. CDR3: CASSIIRDQPQHF. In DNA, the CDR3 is TGTGCCAGTAGTATAATACGGGATCAGCCCCAGCATTTT. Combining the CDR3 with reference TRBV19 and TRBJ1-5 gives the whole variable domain DGGITQSPKYLFRKEGQNVTLSCEQNLNHDAMYWYRQDPGQGLRLIYYSQIVNDFQKGDIAEGYSVSREKKESFPLTVTSAQKNPTAFYLCASSIIRDQPQHFGDGTRLSIL.

This CDR3 is CAWSGSTVPGAHLHF. The CDR3 nucleotides read TGTGCCTGGTCCGGGTCGACCGTCCCAGGGGCTCACCTCCACTTT. The V call is TRBV30, the J call TRBJ1-6; a weak D match, TRBD1 (6 bases). Germline V lookup: CDR1 GTSNPN, CDR2 SVGIG (reference sequence). Between the trimmed V and J ends, which lost 5 bases and 15 bases, there was a span of 26 bases. The CDR3 sequence is 15 residues long.

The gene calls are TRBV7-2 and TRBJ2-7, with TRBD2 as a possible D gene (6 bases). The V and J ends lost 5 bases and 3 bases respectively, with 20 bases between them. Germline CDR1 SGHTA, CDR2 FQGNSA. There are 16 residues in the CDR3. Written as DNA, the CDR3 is TGTGCCAGCAGCACCGCGGGATCATCGGCTGACTACGAGCAGTACTTC. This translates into CASSTAGSSADYEQYF.

The CDR3 spells CASSLGTSGNTIYF. The CDR3 nucleotides read TGTGCCAGCAGCTTGGGGACCTCTGGAAACACCATATATTTT. V and J are TRBV7-2 and TRBJ1-3; D is perhaps TRBD1 (5 bases). V was trimmed by 3 bases and J by 0 bases, leaving 6 bases between them. The CDR3 runs 14 residues. Germline lookup yields CDR1 SGHTA and CDR2 FQGNSA.

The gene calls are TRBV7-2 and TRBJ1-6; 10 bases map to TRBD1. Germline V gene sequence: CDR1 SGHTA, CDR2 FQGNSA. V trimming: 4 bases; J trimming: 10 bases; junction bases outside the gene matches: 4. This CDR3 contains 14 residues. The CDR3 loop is CASSWTGGESPLHF. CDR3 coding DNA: TGTGCCAGCAGCTGGACAGGGGGAGAATCACCCCTCCACTTT.

The CDR3 sequence: CASSHGTGIYEQYF. The CDR3, as DNA: TGCGCCAGCAGCCACGGGACAGGAATTTACGAGCAGTACTTC. The V and J genes are TRBV4-1 and TRBJ2-7; 8 positions agree with TRBD1. The CDR3 consists of 14 residues. The trim removed 3 bases at V and 4 bases at J, leaving 5 bases unmatched. Germline values: CDR1 MGHRA, CDR2 YSYEKL.

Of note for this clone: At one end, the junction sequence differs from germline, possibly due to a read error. In DNA form, the CDR3 reads TGTGCCAGCAGCGAAGCCCTACAGGGTCGTCATGAGCAGTTCTTC. Protein product: CASSEALQGRHEQFF. The rearrangement joins TRBV2 to TRBJ2-1; D possibly corresponds to TRBD1 (6 bases). The length of the CDR3 is 15 residues. The germline V gene encodes CDR1 SNHLY and CDR2 FYNNEI.